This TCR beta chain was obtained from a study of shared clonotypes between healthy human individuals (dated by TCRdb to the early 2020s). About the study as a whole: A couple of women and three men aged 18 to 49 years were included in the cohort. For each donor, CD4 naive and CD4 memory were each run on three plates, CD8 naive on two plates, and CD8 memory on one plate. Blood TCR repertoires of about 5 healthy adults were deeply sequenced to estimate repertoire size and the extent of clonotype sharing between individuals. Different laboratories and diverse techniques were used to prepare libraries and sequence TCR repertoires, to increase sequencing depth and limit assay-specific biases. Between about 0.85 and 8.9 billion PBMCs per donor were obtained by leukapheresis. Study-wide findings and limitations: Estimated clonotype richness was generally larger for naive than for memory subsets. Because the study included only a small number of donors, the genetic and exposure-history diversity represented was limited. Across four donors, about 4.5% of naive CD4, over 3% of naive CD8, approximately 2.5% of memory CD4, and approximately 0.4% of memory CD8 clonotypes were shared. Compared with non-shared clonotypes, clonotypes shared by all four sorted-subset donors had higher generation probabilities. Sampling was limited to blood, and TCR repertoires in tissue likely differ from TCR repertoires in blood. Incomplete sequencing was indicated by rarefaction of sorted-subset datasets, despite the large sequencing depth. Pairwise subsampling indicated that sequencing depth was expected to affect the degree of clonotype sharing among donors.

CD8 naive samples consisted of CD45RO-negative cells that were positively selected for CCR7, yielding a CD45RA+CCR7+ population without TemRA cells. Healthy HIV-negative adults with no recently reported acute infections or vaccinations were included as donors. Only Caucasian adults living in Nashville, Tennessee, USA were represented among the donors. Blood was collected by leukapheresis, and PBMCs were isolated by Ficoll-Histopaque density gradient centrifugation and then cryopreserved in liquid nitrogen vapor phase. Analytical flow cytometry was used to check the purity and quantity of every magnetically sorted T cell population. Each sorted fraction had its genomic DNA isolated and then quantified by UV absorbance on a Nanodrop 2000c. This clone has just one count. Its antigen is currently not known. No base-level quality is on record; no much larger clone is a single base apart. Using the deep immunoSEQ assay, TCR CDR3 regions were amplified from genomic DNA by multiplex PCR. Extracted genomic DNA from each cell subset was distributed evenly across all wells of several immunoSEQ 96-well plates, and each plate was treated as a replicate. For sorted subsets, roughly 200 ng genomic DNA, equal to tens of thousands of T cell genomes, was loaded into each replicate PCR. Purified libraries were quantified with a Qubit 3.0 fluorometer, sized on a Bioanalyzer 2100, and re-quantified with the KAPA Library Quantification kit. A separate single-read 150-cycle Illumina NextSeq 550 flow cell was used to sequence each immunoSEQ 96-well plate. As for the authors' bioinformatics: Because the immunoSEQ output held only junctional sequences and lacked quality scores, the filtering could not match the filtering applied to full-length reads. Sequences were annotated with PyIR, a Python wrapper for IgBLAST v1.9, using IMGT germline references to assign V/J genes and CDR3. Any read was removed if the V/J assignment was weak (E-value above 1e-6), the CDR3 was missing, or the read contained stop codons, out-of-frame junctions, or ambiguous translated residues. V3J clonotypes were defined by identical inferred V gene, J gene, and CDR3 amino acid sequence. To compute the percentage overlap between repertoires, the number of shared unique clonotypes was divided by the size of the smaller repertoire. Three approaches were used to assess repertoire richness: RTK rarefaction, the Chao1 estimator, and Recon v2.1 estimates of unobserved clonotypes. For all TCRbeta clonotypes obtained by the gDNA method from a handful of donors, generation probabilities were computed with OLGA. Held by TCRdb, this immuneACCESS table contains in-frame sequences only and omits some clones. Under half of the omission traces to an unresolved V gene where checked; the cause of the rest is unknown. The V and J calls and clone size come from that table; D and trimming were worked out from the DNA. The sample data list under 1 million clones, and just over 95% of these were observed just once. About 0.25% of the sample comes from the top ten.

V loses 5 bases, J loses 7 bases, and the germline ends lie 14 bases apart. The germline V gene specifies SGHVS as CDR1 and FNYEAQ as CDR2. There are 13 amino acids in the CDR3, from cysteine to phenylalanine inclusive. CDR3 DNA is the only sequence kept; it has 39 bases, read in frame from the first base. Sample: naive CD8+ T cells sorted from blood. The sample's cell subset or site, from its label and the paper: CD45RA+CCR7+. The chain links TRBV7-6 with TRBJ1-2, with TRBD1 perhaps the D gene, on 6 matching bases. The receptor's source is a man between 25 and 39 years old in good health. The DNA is TGTGCCAGCAGCCCCCGGGCGGGGGCTGGCTACACCTTC. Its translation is CASSPRAGAGYTF. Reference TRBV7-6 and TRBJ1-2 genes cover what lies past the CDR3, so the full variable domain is GAGVSQSPRYKVTKRGQDVALRCDPISGHVSLYWYRQALGQGPEFLTYFNYEAQQDKSGLPNDRFSAERPEGSISTLTIQRTEQRDSAMYRCASSPRAGAGYTFGSGTRLTVV.